This T cell receptor (beta chain) originates from a study of PD-L1 blockade in urothelial cancer (dated 2017 in TCRdb). A note on the overall study: Every patient began therapy in 2014 and was given atezolizumab 1,200 mg intravenously every 3 weeks. Blood samples gave a median of roughly 150,000 T cells and under 85,000 unique TCRs, with a median clonality of approximately 0.08. An ECOG performance status of 0 or 1 was recorded for the patients, and 0 to 3 prior chemotherapy regimens had been received by the patients. Whole exome sequencing and RNA sequencing of pretreatment tumors were performed alongside TCR sequencing in the same patients. About 85% of the roughly 30 patients were males with bladder-origin urothelial cancer, and about 65% of the roughly 30 reported a prior smoking history. Pretreatment tumor samples, along with matched peripheral blood collected serially before and after atezolizumab treatment, underwent TCR sequencing. Durable clinical benefit was defined as a progression-free survival longer than 6 months, and TCR features were additionally tested against progression-free survival and overall survival. Blood samples were analyzed at two time points: 3 weeks after treatment start (second dose) and 6 weeks after treatment start. Nine patients reached durable clinical benefit, while 20 patients did not. An exploratory multi-omic analysis was conducted of the somatic, immune and clinical correlates of response to PD-L1 blockade with atezolizumab in urothelial cancer. Approximately 30 patients had pretreatment blood TCR-seq, some 25 had at least one posttreatment blood collection, and some 25 had tumor TCR-seq. The full study reports these points: Because the sample size was small (n ≈ 27) and many exploratory analyses were performed, the results are intended to be hypothesis-generating. Patients with durable benefit showed greater expansion of tumor-associated TCR clones in peripheral blood 3 weeks after starting treatment (n = 22, p = 0.022). Improved progression-free and overall survival was found to be associated with pretreatment peripheral blood TCR clonality below the median.

Looking up the germline V gene (reference sequence) yields CDR1 MNHEY and CDR2 SMNVEV. Counted from cysteine to phenylalanine, this CDR3 has 16 amino acids. Solely the CDR3 DNA is kept, with 48 bases framed from the first base. V trim: 4 bases; J trim: 4 bases; unmatched bases: 10. Each PCR received spiked-in synthetic TCR analog templates so that absolute template abundance could be estimated from read counts. The immunoSEQ assay used bias-controlled V and J gene primers to amplify TCRbeta CDR3 regions from genomic DNA. Sequencing of rearranged TCRbeta segments was performed at approximately 20X coverage. The authors processed their data as follows. Clustering was used to correct sequencing errors, and CDR3s were annotated against IMGT so that V, D and J genes could be assigned. Downstream analyses used only productive TCRbeta rearrangements and left out out-of-frame or stop-codon sequences. Clonality was computed as one minus Shannon entropy normalized by the log of the number of unique productive sequences. Clones differing between time points or between blood and tumor were identified using Fisher's exact test with Benjamini-Hochberg correction, with an adjusted p below 0.01 applied as the threshold. TCRdb's version of the immuneACCESS table is confined to in-frame rearrangements and falls short of the full clone set. An unresolved V gene accounts for under half of the shortfall where checked; the remainder is of unknown origin. V, J and clone size derive from that table, while D and trimming were established from the DNA sequence. This sample has some 90,000 clones in its table, and about 90% of those were observed once. 0.97% of the sample is taken by the ten largest.

As concerns this clone: Its antigen specificity is not known. It has no much larger one-base neighbor in the sample; base qualities were not kept.

The label giving this sample's time point can be read as: pretreatment peripheral blood. The cohort included 29 patients with locally advanced or metastatic urothelial carcinoma who were treated at Memorial Sloan Kettering on a trial protocol. Peripheral blood mononuclear cells were collected pretreatment and during treatment, at between 1 and 8 total time points per patient. The Qiagen DNeasy Blood extraction kit was used to purify genomic DNA from total PBMCs and tumor samples. PBMCs were collected pretreatment and during treatment, and were isolated and stored as previously described. The sample was PBMCs, taken around atezolizumab (anti-PD-L1) treatment. The receptor was derived from a woman over 75 with urothelial cancer. The chain employs TRBV27 and TRBJ2-7; 10 nucleotides in the junction match TRBD1. For the CDR3, the sequence is CASSSPGTGANYEQYF. The nucleotides read TGTGCCAGCAGTTCGCCGGGGACAGGGGCGAATTACGAGCAGTACTTC.